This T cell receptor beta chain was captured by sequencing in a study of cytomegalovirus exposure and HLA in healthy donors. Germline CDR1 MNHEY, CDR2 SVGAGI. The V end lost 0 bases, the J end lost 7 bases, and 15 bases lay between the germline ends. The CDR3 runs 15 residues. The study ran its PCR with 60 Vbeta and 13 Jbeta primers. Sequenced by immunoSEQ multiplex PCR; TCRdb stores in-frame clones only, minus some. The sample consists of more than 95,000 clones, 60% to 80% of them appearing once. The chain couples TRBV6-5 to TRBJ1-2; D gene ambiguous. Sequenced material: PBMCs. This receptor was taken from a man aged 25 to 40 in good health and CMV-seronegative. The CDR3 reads CASSYSRNLRGGYTF. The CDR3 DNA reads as TGTGCCAGCAGTTACTCCAGGAATCTCCGGGGTGGCTACACCTTC.